The table lists the clone carrying this T cell receptor (beta chain) with many counts. Its antigen remains unknown. Germline DNA was extracted alongside blood RNA, which was obtained from unsorted whole blood. Roughly 4 milliliters of peripheral blood were gathered ahead of the operation. The entry originates in a study of tumor-infiltrating lymphocytes in primary liver carcinoma. Background on the study: Both sexes were represented among patients, who were 30 to 69 years old.

Using a constant-region primer together with ProtoScript II reverse transcriptase, TCR beta cDNA was made from roughly 500 ng of total RNA. Slightly modified ARM-PCR served as the procedure for the TCR beta libraries. These libraries came from three rounds of nested multiplex PCR. Amplification in the first two PCR rounds was performed using TRBV1-TRBV30 forward primers and a C-beta reverse primer for roughly 9 cycles each. From the multiplex PCR reads, TCRdb called clonotypes with MiXCR, one entry per CDR3 protein. The sample includes approximately 330,000 distinct CDR3 sequences, about 61% of them seen just once. The germline V gene has CDR1 ENHRY and CDR2 SYGVKD. CDR3 length equals 16 residues. Trimming took off 1 base at V and 0 bases at J, with 10 bases between the two ends. General study findings and limits: The use of bulk unsorted samples meant that CD4+ and CD8+ repertoires were not compared. Between tumor regions, pairs overlapped more than tumor-adjacent and tumor-blood pairs did.

The TCR was taken from a man aged 40-49 years with primary liver carcinoma and hepatitis B virus infection. The rearrangement uses TRBV10-3 and TRBJ2-1; D tentatively reads TRBD1 or TRBD2 (5 bases each). Sequenced material: peripheral blood. DNA of the CDR3: TGTGCCATCAGTGAGTTAGCAGGGAGCTCCTACAATGAGCAGTTCTTC. It is translated as CAISELAGSSYNEQFF.